This T cell receptor beta chain came from a study of T cell repertoires in cytomegalovirus infection. Study as a whole: Matching HLA type and CMV infection were both indicated by public TCR beta signatures. General study findings and limits: HLA-C-restricted CMV-specific TCR beta clonotypes were dominant in the ex vivo response.

The CDR3 sequence is 13 residues long. Between the trimmed V and J ends, which lost 6 bases and 2 bases, there was a span of 11 bases. TCRdb re-called the reads through MiXCR, storing one row per CDR3 protein. The profile shows 200,000 to 250,000 distinct CDR3 sequences, approximately 38% of them singletons. A word on this clonotype: Its antigen is unknown.

The J gene is TRBJ2-7, the V gene TRBV12-3 or TRBV12-4, with D maybe TRBD2 (6 bases). This TCR was recovered from a human donor in good health (CMV status not recorded). Some clones in this sample may be carry-over from other donors' samples. Sequences were derived from CD8+ T cells from cultured PBMCs, sampled from culture after CMV antigen stimulation. The CDR3 sequence is CASSPTSPYEQYF. The CDR3 nucleotides are TGTGCCAGCAGCCCAACTAGCCCCTACGAGCAGTACTTC.